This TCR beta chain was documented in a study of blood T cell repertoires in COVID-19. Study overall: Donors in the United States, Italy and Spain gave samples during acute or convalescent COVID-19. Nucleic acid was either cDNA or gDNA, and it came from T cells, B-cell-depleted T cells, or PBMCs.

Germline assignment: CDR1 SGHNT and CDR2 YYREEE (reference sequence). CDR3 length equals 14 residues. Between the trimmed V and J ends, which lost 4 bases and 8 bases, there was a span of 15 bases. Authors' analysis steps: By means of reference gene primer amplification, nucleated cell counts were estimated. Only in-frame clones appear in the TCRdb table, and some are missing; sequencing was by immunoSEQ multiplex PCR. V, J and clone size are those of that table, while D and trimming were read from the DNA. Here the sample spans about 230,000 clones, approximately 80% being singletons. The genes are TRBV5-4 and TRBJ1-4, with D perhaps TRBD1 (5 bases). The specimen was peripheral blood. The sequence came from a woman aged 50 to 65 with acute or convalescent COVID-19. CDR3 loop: CASSGEGLIEKLFF. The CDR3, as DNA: TGTGCCAGCAGCGGGGAGGGACTTATCGAAAAACTGTTTTTT.